These 7 T cell receptor beta chains came from one sample sequenced in a study of blood T cell repertoires in COVID-19 (dated by TCRdb to 2018 to 2020). The protocol used for the library was the immunoSEQ multiplex PCR assay. What TCRdb holds here is the immuneACCESS table cut down to in-frame rearrangements. Part of the clones is not present; checked against another copy, under half of the missing clones reflect an unresolved V gene, and the others are unexplained. Across this sample there are about 100,000 clones, with about 90% seen only once. Over 5.5% of the sample goes to the ten largest clones. Sequencing was carried out using peripheral blood. These receptor sequences come from a man aged 18 to 35 with COVID-19, enrolled during active disease.

V gene TRBV6-5 combines with J gene TRBJ1-5; maybe TRBD1 (6 bases). CDR3 size: 15 residues. V was clipped by 6 bases and J by 2 bases, with 14 bases between them. CDR1 is MNHEY and CDR2 is SVGAGI in the germline V gene. The DNA of the CDR3 is TGTGCCAGCAGCAGAACAGGGATGCGCAATCAGCCCCAGCATTTT. Translated: CASSRTGMRNQPQHF.

The rearrangement joins TRBV6-5 to TRBJ2-5; TRBD1 is a possible D gene (5 bases). The germline V and J ends were trimmed by 0 bases and 4 bases, with 15 bases remaining between them. The germline CDR1 and CDR2 sequences are MNHEY and SVGAGI. The CDR3 covers 16 residues. Here the CDR3 reads CASSYSAQATGETQYF. The DNA for the CDR3 is TGTGCCAGCAGTTACTCGGCGCAGGCCACAGGAGAGACCCAGTACTTC.

V gene TRBV27 combines with J gene TRBJ1-3, with D possibly being TRBD1 (5 bases). This CDR3 comprises 16 residues. V gave up 5 bases and J gave up 0 bases, with 14 bases separating them. Germline V gene data show CDR1 as MNHEY and CDR2 as SMNVEV (reference sequence). DNA of the CDR3: TGTGCCAGCAGTCCCCTCGGGGGTACCTCTGGAAACACCATATATTTT. It encodes CASSPLGGTSGNTIYF.

The chain joins TRBV7-6 to TRBJ2-7, with a tentative D call TRBD2 (7 bases). Germline V CDR1 and CDR2: SGHVS, FNYEAQ. The V end was cut by 5 bases, the J end by 6 bases, with 17 bases between. The CDR3 covers 14 residues. In DNA form, the CDR3 reads TGTGCCAGCAGCCCCCTAGGGGGGGCAGGCGAGCAGTACTTC. It translates to CASSPLGGAGEQYF.

The genes are TRBV7-9 and TRBJ2-7, with a tentative D call TRBD2 (5 bases). V was cut by 4 bases and J by 4 bases, with 11 bases left in between. Looked up from germline, CDR1 is SEHNR and CDR2 is FQNEAQ (reference sequence). The CDR3 runs 13 residues. The CDR3 protein is CASSSGSSYEQYF. CDR3 DNA sequence: TGTGCCAGCAGCTCGGGGTCATCTTACGAGCAGTACTTC.

The J gene is TRBJ1-1, the V gene TRBV2; D is unresolved. The CDR3 sequence is 12 residues long. Germline V gene lookup returns CDR1 SNHLY and CDR2 FYNNEI. The ends were cut back, 8 bases at V and 7 bases at J, with 14 bases in the middle. For the CDR3, the DNA is TGTGCCAGCTTGGCGGTCCGGGGTGAAGCTTTCTTT. Translation gives CASLAVRGEAFF.

The V and J genes are TRBV7-9 and TRBJ2-7; possible D gene TRBD2, 6 bases. Trimming stripped 4 bases from V and 2 bases from J, with 12 bases between. Germline values: CDR1 SEHNR, CDR2 FQNEAQ (reference sequence). The length of the CDR3 is 14 residues. CDR3 protein: CASSSGGRPYEQYF. CDR3 nucleotides: TGTGCCAGCAGCTCCGGGGGACGGCCCTACGAGCAGTACTTC.